This T cell receptor (beta chain) was found in a study of blood T cell repertoires in COVID-19. In the study overall: Sources were T cells, B-cell-depleted T cells, or PBMCs; the material itself was cDNA or gDNA.

This CDR3 contains 13 residues. V lost 5 bases and J lost 2, with 8 bases in between. The germline CDR1 and CDR2 sequences are MNHEY and SVGEGT. Sequencing was performed with immunoSEQ multiplex PCR; in TCRdb, only in-frame clones are kept and a portion is missing. The data hold approximately 22,000 clones, with roughly 88% observed a single time. This TCR came from a man older than 75 with active or convalescent COVID-19. The specimen sequenced was peripheral blood. V is TRBV6-2 or TRBV6-3 and J is TRBJ2-3; tentatively, D is TRBD1 (5 bases). The CDR3 nucleotides are TGTGCCAGCAGTGGACAACCCACAGATACGCAGTATTTT. Residues: CASSGQPTDTQYF.